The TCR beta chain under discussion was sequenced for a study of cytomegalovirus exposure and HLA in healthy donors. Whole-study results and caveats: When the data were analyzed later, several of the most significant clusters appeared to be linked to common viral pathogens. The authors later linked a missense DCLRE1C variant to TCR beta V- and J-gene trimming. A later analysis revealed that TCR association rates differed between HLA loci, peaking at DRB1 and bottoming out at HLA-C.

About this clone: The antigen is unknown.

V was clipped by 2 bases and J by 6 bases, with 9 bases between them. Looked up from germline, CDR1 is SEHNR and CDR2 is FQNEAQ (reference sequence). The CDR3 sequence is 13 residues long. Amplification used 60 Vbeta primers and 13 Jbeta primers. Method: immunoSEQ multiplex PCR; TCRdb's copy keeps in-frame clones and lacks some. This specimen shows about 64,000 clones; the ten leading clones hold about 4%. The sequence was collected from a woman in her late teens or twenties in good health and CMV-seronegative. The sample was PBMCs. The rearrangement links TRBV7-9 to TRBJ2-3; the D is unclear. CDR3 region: CASSLQDVDTQYF. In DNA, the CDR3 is TGTGCCAGCAGCTTACAGGATGTCGATACGCAGTATTTT.